This T cell receptor beta chain was identified during a study of beta chain features in type 1 diabetes. Sorted populations were all over 95% pure. Expressed TCRB transcripts were sequenced, since all the RNA that had been isolated was reverse transcribed. Using immunoSEQ multiplex PCR, the repertoire was profiled, and TCRdb retains in-frame clones only, with some absent. The sample lists roughly 240,000 clones; over 12% were seen once. This clone was seen a few times. This CDR3 is built from 15 residues. In germline, CDR1 is SGHNT, CDR2 YYREEE (reference sequence). V lost 3 bases, J lost 0 bases, and 10 bases lay in between.

This clonotype originated in a woman aged 40 to 55 in good health. The sequenced material came from naive CD4+ T cells from blood. J is TRBJ1-3 and V is TRBV5-4; D ambiguous. Here the CDR3 reads CASSSPRDSGNTIYF. In nucleotides, the CDR3 is TGTGCCAGCAGCTCCCCACGGGACTCTGGAAACACCATATATTTT. Full variable domain (missing parts from reference TRBV5-4 and TRBJ1-3): ETGVTQSPTHLIKTRGQQVTLRCSSQSGHNTVSWYQQALGQGPQFIFQYYREEENGRGNFPPRFSGLQFPNYSSELNVNALELDDSALYLCASSSPRDSGNTIYFGEGSWLTVV.